The 32 T cell receptor beta chains below come from one sample, sequenced in a study of blood T cell repertoires in COVID-19. Clones were sequenced by immunoSEQ multiplex PCR, and TCRdb holds only the in-frame ones, with some missing. The sample consists of some 210,000 clones, roughly 81% of them appearing once. The sequenced sample consisted of peripheral blood. The receptors originated from a woman in her sixties or seventies with active or convalescent COVID-19.

This clone was seen only a few times. The chain links TRBV27 to TRBJ1-1; 10 bases fit TRBD1. CDR1 is MNHEY, CDR2 SMNVEV, per germline (reference sequence). V shed 3 bases and J 6 bases; nucleotides not matched to a gene: 7. The CDR3 runs to 15 residues. The CDR3 DNA reads TGTGCCAGCAGTTTTACTCCCGGGACAGGGGCTGAAGCTTTCTTT. Its translation is CASSFTPGTGAEAFF.

V usage is TRBV19 and J usage is TRBJ1-2; 9 positions agree with TRBD1. Trimming cost V 5 bases and J 2 bases; bases outside gene matches: 6. The CDR3 runs to 15 residues. The germline gives CDR1 LNHDA, CDR2 SQIVND (reference sequence). As DNA, the CDR3 is TGTGCCAGTAGTTTGCTACAGGGGGCGAACTATGGCTACACCTTC. Its protein is CASSLLQGANYGYTF.

The chain employs TRBV27 and TRBJ2-1, with D possibly TRBD2 on 6 matching bases. Trimming left V 7 bases short and J 5 bases short, with 21 bases between. The CDR3 sequence is 16 residues long. CDR1 is MNHEY and CDR2 is SMNVEV in the germline V gene (reference sequence). Here the CDR3 DNA reads TGTGCCAGCATACCTTTGCGGGATCGGCACGACAATGAGCAGTTCTTC. This encodes CASIPLRDRHDNEQFF.

V usage is TRBV7-8 and J usage is TRBJ2-3; 9 bases match TRBD2. This CDR3 is built from 15 residues. Germline CDR1 SGHVS, CDR2 FQNEAQ. Trimming removed 3 bases from V and 7 bases from J; junction bases left unmatched: 8. CDR3 nucleotides: TGTGCCAGCAGCTTGGCGGGTAGCGGGAGTAATACGCAGTATTTT. This sequence encodes CASSLAGSGSNTQYF.

The V gene is TRBV11-2, the J gene TRBJ1-5; tentatively, D is TRBD1 (6 bases). Trimming pared 4 bases from V and 4 bases from J, leaving 8 bases between. This CDR3 is 13 amino acids long. Looked up from germline, CDR1 is SGHAT and CDR2 is FQNNGV. In DNA, the CDR3 is TGTGCCAGCAGCTCAGGGGTTAATCAGCCCCAGCATTTT. This gives the protein CASSSGVNQPQHF.

The chain carries TRBV14 and TRBJ2-7; D may be TRBD2 (5 bases). Germline V gene sequence: CDR1 SGHDN, CDR2 FVKESK. Trimming shortened V by 3 bases and J by 6 bases, and 12 bases separated the two germline ends. The CDR3 loop spans 13 amino acids. CDR3 sequence (DNA): TGTGCCAGCAGCCAGAGCCGAGGGAGCGAGCAGTACTTC. Translating gives CASSQSRGSEQYF. The variable domain in full, completed from reference TRBV14 and TRBJ2-7, reads EAGVTQFPSHSVIEKGQTVTLRCDPISGHDNLYWYRRVMGKEIKFLLHFVKESKQDESGMPNNRFLAERTGGTYSTLKVQPAELEDSGVYFCASSQSRGSEQYFGPGTRLTVT.

The chain joins TRBV18 to TRBJ1-6; the match to TRBD1 covers 7 bases. V lost 4 bases, J lost 8 bases, and 5 bases stayed unmatched. This CDR3 has 14 amino acids. Germline V gene lookup returns CDR1 KGHSH and CDR2 LQKENI. The DNA of the CDR3 is TGTGCCAGCTCACGCGACAGGGCTTATTCACCCCTCCACTTT. Translation gives CASSRDRAYSPLHF.

This clone was recorded a few times. The CDR3 DNA reads TGTGCCAGCAGCTCAGGAGGGGTAACCGGGGAGCTGTTTTTT. Amino acids: CASSSGGVTGELFF. The gene calls are TRBV6-5 and TRBJ2-2; a possible D gene is TRBD2 (6 bases). The CDR3 is 14 amino acids. Trimming stripped 6 bases from V and 5 bases from J, with 13 bases between. From germline, CDR1 is MNHEY and CDR2 SVGAGI.

This clone has a handful of counts. This rearrangement joins TRBV10-3 to TRBJ1-2; D not certain. CDR1 is ENHRY and CDR2 is SYGVKD in the germline V gene. The length of the CDR3 is 13 residues. Trimming left V 5 bases short and J 5 bases short, with 12 bases between. The CDR3 here is CAISPREIYGYTF. The CDR3 DNA sequence: TGTGCCATCAGTCCCCGGGAGATATATGGCTACACCTTC.

The rearrangement joins TRBV9 to TRBJ2-3; TRBD2 agrees at 9 bases. The V gene end was trimmed by 0 bases and the J gene end by 2 bases; junction bases not matched to a gene: 4. This CDR3 contains 16 residues. Germline values: CDR1 SGDLS, CDR2 YYNGEE. The CDR3 region has the DNA TGTGCCAGCAGCGTAGGGCTAGCGGGACTCACAGATACGCAGTATTTT. Its protein is CASSVGLAGLTDTQYF.

This chain uses TRBV6-5 with TRBJ1-3; 7 nucleotides line up with TRBD1. Trimming cost V 4 bases and J 0 bases; bases outside gene matches: 3. Germline V gene lookup returns CDR1 MNHEY and CDR2 SVGAGI. CDR3 length equals 15 residues. DNA of the CDR3: TGTGCCAGCAGTTTGGACAGGTCCTCTGGAAACACCATATATTTT. The encoded protein is CASSLDRSSGNTIYF.

The chain employs TRBV16 and TRBJ1-5; possible D gene TRBD1, 6 bases. The V end lost 3 bases, the J end lost 5 bases, and 17 bases lay between the germline ends. Germline-derived CDR1 and CDR2 are KGHSY and FQNENV. The CDR3 covers 16 residues. The CDR3 is CASSHSDSPTDQPQHF. In DNA form, the CDR3 reads TGTGCCAGCAGCCACTCGGACAGCCCCACCGATCAGCCCCAGCATTTT. The variable domain in full, completed from reference TRBV16 and TRBJ1-5, reads GEEVAQTPKHLVRGEGQKAKLYCAPIKGHSYVFWYQQVLKNEFKFLISFQNENVFDETGMPKERFSAKCLPNSPCSLEIQATKLEDSAVYFCASSHSDSPTDQPQHFGDGTRLSIL.

The chain carries TRBV4-1 and TRBJ2-5; 8 bases map to TRBD1. Trimming at V came to 1 base and at J to 5 bases, leaving 9 bases not matched to a gene. There are 16 residues in the CDR3. The germline V gene encodes CDR1 MGHRA and CDR2 YSYEKL. The CDR3 here is CASSQVPGQAVETQYF. The CDR3 DNA follows: TGCGCCAGCAGCCAAGTCCCGGGACAGGCGGTGGAGACCCAGTACTTC.

This rearrangement joins TRBV7-3 to TRBJ2-3, with 9 bases matching TRBD2. Trimming cost V 3 bases and J 5 bases; bases outside gene matches: 6. This CDR3 region has 15 residues. Germline CDR1 is SGHTA and CDR2 is FQGTGA. CDR3 sequence (DNA): TGTGCCAGCAGCTTTGCGGGAGGGCCGGGAGATACGCAGTATTTT. Protein product: CASSFAGGPGDTQYF. Variable domain in full (rest from reference TRBV7-3 and TRBJ2-3): GAGVSQTPSNKVTEKGKYVELRCDPISGHTALYWYRQSLGQGPEFLIYFQGTGAADDSGLPNDRFFAVRPEGSVSTLKIQRTERGDSAVYLCASSFAGGPGDTQYFGPGTRLTVL.

The genes are TRBV5-1 and TRBJ2-1; 9 nucleotides match TRBD2. Germline V gives CDR1 SGHRS, CDR2 YFSETQ. The CDR3 loop spans 15 amino acids. V was clipped by 5 bases and J by 0 bases; unmatched bases: 3. The CDR3 protein is CASRPAGGSYNEQFF. CDR3 bases: TGCGCCAGCAGGCCAGCGGGAGGCTCCTACAATGAGCAGTTCTTC.

CDR3 in amino acids: CATSLGQGDTEAFF. CDR3 sequence (DNA): TGTGCCACTAGTCTAGGACAGGGGGACACTGAAGCTTTCTTT. The chain employs TRBV6-5 and TRBJ1-1, with 10 bases identical to TRBD1. With V trimmed by 10 bases and J by 3 bases, 8 bases remained unmatched. The CDR3 runs 14 residues. Germline V gene sequence: CDR1 MNHEY, CDR2 SVGAGI.

This clone has just one count. The identical CDR3 is also encoded by other nucleotide sequences in the sample. J is TRBJ2-7 and V is TRBV24-1; D is unresolved. This CDR3 spans 12 amino acids. Looked up from germline, CDR1 is KGHDR and CDR2 is SFDVKD. V lost 4 bases, J lost 4 bases, and 7 bases lay in between. CDR3 in amino acids: CATSDSSYEQYF. The CDR3 coding sequence is TGTGCCACCAGTGACAGTTCTTACGAGCAGTACTTC.

This clone was detected only once. This chain connects TRBV6-5 to TRBJ2-7; the D gene is possibly TRBD1 (6 bases). Germline V gene data show CDR1 as MNHEY and CDR2 as SVGAGI. The CDR3 sequence is 15 residues long. V was trimmed by 6 bases and J by 2 bases, leaving 17 bases between them. CDR3 loop: CASRPTGTKTYEQYF. In DNA form, the CDR3 reads TGTGCCAGCAGACCAACCGGGACAAAGACCTACGAGCAGTACTTC.

The chain joins TRBV11-2 to TRBJ2-2, with D possibly TRBD1 on 6 matching bases. Germline V lookup: CDR1 SGHAT, CDR2 FQNNGV. Trimming left V 1 base short and J 0 bases short, with 12 bases between. This CDR3 spans 17 amino acids. The CDR3 sequence: CASSLVAGTSNTGELFF. CDR3 nucleotide sequence: TGTGCCAGCAGCTTAGTCGCCGGGACATCGAACACCGGGGAGCTGTTTTTT.

This clone was picked up one time. This chain links TRBV6-2 or TRBV6-3 with TRBJ2-1; D possibly corresponds to TRBD1 (5 bases). The V end was cut by 3 bases, the J end by 7 bases, with 13 bases between. The germline V gene encodes CDR1 MNHEY and CDR2 SVGEGT. This CDR3 spans 14 amino acids. In nucleotides, the CDR3 is TGTGCCAGCAGTTATGATTGGACATATAATGAGCAGTTCTTC. It specifies CASSYDWTYNEQFF.

The V gene is TRBV6-5, the J gene TRBJ2-7; TRBD1 is a possible D gene (5 bases). V was cut by 5 bases and J by 3 bases, with 11 bases left in between. CDR1 is MNHEY, CDR2 SVGAGI, per germline. CDR3 length: 13 residues. The CDR3 protein is CASSRGSYYEQYF. CDR3 bases: TGTGCCAGCAGTAGGGGCAGCTACTACGAGCAGTACTTC.

The rearrangement uses TRBV19 and TRBJ1-1; 7 bases align to TRBD1. Germline values: CDR1 LNHDA, CDR2 SQIVND (reference sequence). V lost 4 bases, J lost 9 bases, and 8 bases stayed unmatched. The CDR3 covers 13 residues. The CDR3 DNA reads TGTGCCAGTAGTACGAACAGGGGTTCTCAAGCTTTCTTT. As protein: CASSTNRGSQAFF.

The chain employs TRBV13 and TRBJ1-2; D is possibly TRBD1 (5 bases). The ends were cut back, 2 bases at V and 8 bases at J, with 15 bases in the middle. This CDR3 is built from 14 residues. The germline CDR1 and CDR2 sequences are PRHDT and FYEKMQ (reference sequence). CDR3 sequence: CASSLRGVGSGYTF. CDR3 sequence (DNA): TGTGCCAGCAGCTTAAGGGGTGTCGGGTCCGGCTACACCTTC. The whole variable domain, remainder taken from reference TRBV13 and TRBJ1-2, is AAGVIQSPRHLIKEKRETATLKCYPIPRHDTVYWYQQGPGQDPQFLISFYEKMQSDKGSIPDRFSAQQFSDYHSELNMSSLELGDSALYFCASSLRGVGSGYTFGSGTRLTVV.

The chain combines TRBV4-1 with TRBJ2-3; 16 nucleotides align to TRBD2. The CDR3 consists of 17 residues. The V gene end was trimmed by 2 bases and the J gene end by 5 bases; junction bases not matched to a gene: 4. CDR1 and CDR2 (germline): MGHRA, YSYEKL. The CDR3 sequence is CASSQSGLAGGRDTQYF. The CDR3, as DNA: TGCGCCAGCAGCCAATCGGGACTAGCGGGAGGGAGAGATACGCAGTATTTT.

The chain is built from TRBV29-1 and TRBJ2-1; 15 bases match TRBD2. The junction had 19 bases not matched to a gene; V was cut back by 6 bases and J by 1 base. Germline lookup yields CDR1 SQVTM and CDR2 ANQGSEA. This CDR3 is built from 21 residues. This CDR3 reads CSVRVPPRTSGRVPSYNEQFF. In DNA form, the CDR3 reads TGCAGCGTACGGGTCCCCCCTCGGACTAGCGGGAGGGTACCTTCCTACAATGAGCAGTTCTTC.

The V call is TRBV9, the J call TRBJ1-2; 8 nucleotides line up with TRBD1. The CDR3 contains 14 residues. The junction had 4 bases not matched to a gene; V was cut back by 5 bases and J by 1 base. CDR1 and CDR2 from the germline V gene are SGDLS and YYNGEE. The DNA of the CDR3 is TGTGCCAGCAGACGAACAGGGGGTAACTATGGCTACACCTTC. This codes for CASRRTGGNYGYTF.

This clone came up once. V is TRBV3-1 (or the pseudogene TRBV3-2) and J is TRBJ2-7; D is undetermined. Germline CDR1 LGHDT, CDR2 YNNKEL (reference sequence). This CDR3 is 16 amino acids long. With 1 base removed from V and 12 bases from J, the gap between germline ends came to 25 bases. DNA for the CDR3: TGTGCCAGCAGCCAAGCGGTCTCAGCGATTCTGAACTCGTTGTACTTC. Residues: CASSQAVSAILNSLYF.

The V call is TRBV7-3, the J call TRBJ2-1; D possibly corresponds to TRBD2 (6 bases). V shed 1 base and J shed 4 bases, with 14 bases lying between them. Germline V gives CDR1 SGHTA, CDR2 FQGTGA. The CDR3 is 16 residues long. The CDR3 DNA follows: TGTGCCAGCAGCTTAAGCGGGTTTAGCGGTTACAATGAGCAGTTCTTC. It translates to CASSLSGFSGYNEQFF.

This clone was seen repeatedly, ten times or more. V is TRBV12-3 or TRBV12-4 and J is TRBJ2-3; a possible D gene is TRBD2 (6 bases). The CDR3 sequence is 12 residues long. V dropped 7 bases and J dropped 5 bases, with 10 bases sitting between them. The CDR3 nucleotides read TGTGCCAGCAAGCGGGCCGGAGATACGCAGTATTTT. Encoded protein: CASKRAGDTQYF.

A single count supports this clone. The chain joins TRBV19 to TRBJ2-7; 7 bases fit TRBD1. After removal of 6 bases from V and 2 bases from J, the junction contained 10 bases not matched to a gene. The CDR3 sequence is 15 residues long. The germline gives CDR1 LNHDA, CDR2 SQIVND (reference sequence). The CDR3: CASRDTVTGAYEQYF. In DNA, the CDR3 is TGTGCCAGTAGGGACACCGTAACAGGGGCCTACGAGCAGTACTTC.

The V gene is TRBV6-5, the J gene TRBJ1-5; D unclear. CDR3 length: 14 residues. V was clipped by 0 bases and J by 6 bases, with 9 bases between them. Germline lookup yields CDR1 MNHEY and CDR2 SVGAGI. CDR3 residues: CASSYSYEGQPQHF. CDR3 sequence (DNA): TGTGCCAGCAGTTACTCATACGAGGGTCAGCCCCAGCATTTT.

This chain connects TRBV15 to TRBJ2-2, with 8 positions matching TRBD2. CDR1 is LNHNV, CDR2 YYDKDF, per germline (reference sequence). This CDR3 region has 14 residues. The V and J ends lost 6 bases and 4 bases, in that order; junction bases with no gene match: 4. DNA of the CDR3: TGTGCCACCAGTCCCGGGGGGGGCACCGGGGAGCTGTTTTTT. Amino acids: CATSPGGGTGELFF.